This is a list of T cell receptor beta chains from one sample in a study of T-cell memory formation after mild COVID-19. TCRdb recomputed calls from the 5' RACE reads with MiXCR, one row per CDR3 protein. Here the sample spans about 440,000 distinct CDR3 sequences, about 20% being singletons. The specimen was PBMCs or a T cell subset sorted from them (not recorded which). Source of these receptors: an adult woman who had mild COVID-19 (a few samples of this study predate the infection). Cell type and time point are not known. Each CDR3 is given with its conserved first and last residue. A D gene is named only where the DNA matches it firmly. Where a row states a size, it is once, few, many or the class of an expanded clone; other rows omit it.

v_gene	abundance	j_gene	d_gene	len	CDR3aa	CDR3nt
TRBV3-1	many	TRBJ1-2	TRBD1	15	CASSLSSGTGYGYTF	TGTGCCAGCAGCCTATCCTCCGGGACAGGATATGGCTACACCTTC
TRBV20-1	few	TRBJ1-5	TRBD1	14	CSAETGDTHQPQHF	TGCAGTGCTGAGACAGGGGACACTCATCAGCCCCAGCATTTT
TRBV5-1	-	TRBJ2-1	TRBD2	15	CASSLEGLDWNEQFF	TGCGCCAGCAGCTTGGAGGGACTAGACTGGAATGAGCAGTTCTTC
TRBV6-5	-	TRBJ2-7	-	15	CASSYSIDRGHEQYF	TGTGCCAGCAGTTACTCGATCGACAGAGGCCACGAGCAGTACTTC
TRBV25-1	few	TRBJ2-1	-	11	CASSEGSRSFF	TGTGCCAGCAGTGAAGGTAGCCGATCGTTCTTC
TRBV7-9	-	TRBJ2-2	-	15	CASSLEQSSTGELFF	TGTGCCAGCAGCTTAGAACAGTCGAGCACCGGGGAGCTGTTTTTT
TRBV28	few	TRBJ1-5	TRBD1	18	CASSFQGAASGSNQPQHF	TGTGCCAGCAGTTTCCAGGGGGCGGCTTCGGGGAGCAATCAGCCCCAGCATTTT
TRBV5-1	-	TRBJ1-6	TRBD1	16	CASSFAAGGGNSPLHF	TGCGCCAGCAGCTTCGCGGCAGGGGGAGGTAATTCACCCCTCCACTTT
TRBV4-2	-	TRBJ2-1	-	12	CASSRLSHEQFF	TGTGCCAGCAGCCGACTTTCCCATGAGCAGTTCTTC
TRBV5-1	few	TRBJ2-7	-	15	CASSLATGRDYEQYF	TGCGCCAGCAGCTTGGCGACAGGCCGGGATTACGAGCAGTACTTC
TRBV10-1	-	TRBJ2-5	-	14	CASTESSGRETQYF	TGCGCCAGCACGGAATCCTCGGGCCGGGAGACCCAGTACTTC
TRBV7-9	-	TRBJ1-3	-	12	CASSDTGNTIYF	TGTGCCAGCAGCGATACGGGAAACACCATATATTTT
TRBV19	few	TRBJ1-5	TRBD1	15	CASSRTGGTQQPQHF	TGTGCCAGTAGTCGGACAGGGGGGACCCAGCAGCCCCAGCATTTT
TRBV24-1	-	TRBJ2-5	TRBD1	15	CATSALGQEQETQYF	TGTGCCACCAGTGCTCTGGGACAGGAACAAGAGACCCAGTACTTC
TRBV19	medium-sized	TRBJ2-7	-	16	CASKDVSVTSSYEQYF	TGTGCCAGTAAGGACGTATCAGTGACGAGCTCCTACGAGCAGTACTTC
TRBV12-3/TRBV12-4	-	TRBJ2-3	TRBD2	16	CASRGGEGPLTDTQYF	TGTGCCAGCAGGGGGGGGGAGGGACCCCTCACAGATACGCAGTATTTT
TRBV6-5	few	TRBJ2-5	TRBD2	15	CASSRPGTRQETQYF	TGTGCCAGCAGCCGCCCCGGGACTAGACAAGAGACCCAGTACTTC
TRBV7-8	few	TRBJ2-1	-	15	CASPSAPNLEDEQFF	TGTGCCAGCCCCTCTGCCCCTAATCTAGAAGATGAGCAGTTCTTC
TRBV7-6	few	TRBJ2-3	TRBD2	16	CASSLDSGGVPDTQYF	TGTGCCAGCAGCTTAGATAGCGGGGGGGTCCCAGATACGCAGTATTTT
TRBV30	-	TRBJ1-1	-	13	CAWSDTAFSEAFF	TGTGCCTGGAGCGACACAGCGTTCTCTGAAGCTTTCTTT
TRBV7-9	-	TRBJ2-4	-	12	CASSPWENIQYF	TGTGCCAGCAGCCCCTGGGAAAACATTCAGTACTTC
TRBV24-1	few	TRBJ2-1	TRBD1	15	CATSDLGQGYNEQFF	TGTGCCACCAGTGATTTAGGACAGGGATACAATGAGCAGTTCTTC
TRBV12-3/TRBV12-4	-	TRBJ2-5	TRBD2	16	CASSPTSGGATETQYF	TGTGCCAGCAGTCCAACTAGCGGGGGGGCAACGGAGACCCAGTACTTC
TRBV5-1	few	TRBJ2-5	-	14	CASRSTFLLETQYF	TGCGCCAGCAGGTCTACTTTTTTGCTGGAGACCCAGTACTTC
TRBV6-6	few	TRBJ1-2	-	13	CASSYEGSYGYTF	TGTGCCAGCAGTTACGAGGGTAGCTATGGCTACACCTTC
TRBV14	few	TRBJ2-7	TRBD1	14	CASSQVQGADEQYF	TGTGCCAGCAGCCAGGTCCAGGGGGCAGACGAGCAGTACTTC
TRBV12-3/TRBV12-4	-	TRBJ1-5	-	16	CASSWSGRQAHQPQHF	TGTGCCAGCAGTTGGTCAGGGCGCCAAGCTCATCAGCCCCAGCATTTT
TRBV10-3	few	TRBJ2-7	-	14	CAIKQDGPSYEQYF	TGTGCCATCAAACAGGACGGCCCATCCTACGAGCAGTACTTC
TRBV28	few	TRBJ1-2	-	15	CASSTETGASYGYTF	TGTGCCAGCAGTACGGAGACAGGAGCAAGCTATGGCTACACCTTC
TRBV5-1	-	TRBJ2-3	TRBD2	15	CASSLDAGVADTQYF	TGCGCCAGCAGCTTGGATGCGGGGGTGGCAGATACGCAGTATTTT
TRBV10-3	-	TRBJ1-5	TRBD1	17	CAISAHRERPGGQPQHF	TGTGCCATCAGTGCCCATCGGGAGCGACCAGGGGGTCAGCCCCAGCATTTT
TRBV11-2	-	TRBJ2-2	-	14	CASSLVPGTGELFF	TGTGCCAGCAGCCTTGTTCCGGGTACCGGGGAGCTGTTTTTT
TRBV5-4	-	TRBJ1-2	-	13	CASSLDREGGYTF	TGTGCCAGCAGCTTGGACAGGGAGGGTGGCTACACCTTC
TRBV6-5	-	TRBJ1-2	-	12	CASGTENYGYTF	TGTGCCAGCGGGACGGAGAACTATGGCTACACCTTC
TRBV27	few	TRBJ1-1	-	13	CASRPRMNTEAFF	TGTGCCAGCAGGCCCCGGATGAACACTGAAGCTTTCTTT